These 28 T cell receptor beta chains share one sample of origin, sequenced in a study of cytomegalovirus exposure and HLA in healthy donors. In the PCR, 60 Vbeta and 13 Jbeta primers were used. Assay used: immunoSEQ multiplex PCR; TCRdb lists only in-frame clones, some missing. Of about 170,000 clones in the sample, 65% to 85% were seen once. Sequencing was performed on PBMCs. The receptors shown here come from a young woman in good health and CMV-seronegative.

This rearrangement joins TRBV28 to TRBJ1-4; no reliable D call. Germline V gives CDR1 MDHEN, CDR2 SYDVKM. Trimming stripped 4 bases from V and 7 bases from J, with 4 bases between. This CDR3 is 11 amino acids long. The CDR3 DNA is TGTGCCAGCAGTTCCGGTGAAAAACTGTTTTTT. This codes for CASSSGEKLFF.

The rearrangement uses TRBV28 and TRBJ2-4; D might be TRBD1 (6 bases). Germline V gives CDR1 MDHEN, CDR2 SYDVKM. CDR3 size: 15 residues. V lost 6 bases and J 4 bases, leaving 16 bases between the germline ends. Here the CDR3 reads CASSPSWGRKNIQYF. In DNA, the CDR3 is TGTGCCAGCAGCCCCTCGTGGGGGCGAAAAAACATTCAGTACTTC.

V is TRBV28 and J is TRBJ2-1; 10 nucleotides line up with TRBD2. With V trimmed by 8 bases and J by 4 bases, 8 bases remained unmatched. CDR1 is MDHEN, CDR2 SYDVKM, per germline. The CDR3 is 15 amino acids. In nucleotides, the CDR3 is TGTGCCAGCTTTCCCAGCGGGGGGGTTTACAATGAGCAGTTCTTC. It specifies CASFPSGGVYNEQFF.

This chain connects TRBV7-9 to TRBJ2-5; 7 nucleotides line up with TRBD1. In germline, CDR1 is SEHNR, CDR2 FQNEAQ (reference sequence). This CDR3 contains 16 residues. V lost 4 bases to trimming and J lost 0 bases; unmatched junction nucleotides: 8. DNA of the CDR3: TGTGCCAGCAGCTCTCGGGACAGAACGTACCAAGAGACCCAGTACTTC. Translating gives CASSSRDRTYQETQYF.

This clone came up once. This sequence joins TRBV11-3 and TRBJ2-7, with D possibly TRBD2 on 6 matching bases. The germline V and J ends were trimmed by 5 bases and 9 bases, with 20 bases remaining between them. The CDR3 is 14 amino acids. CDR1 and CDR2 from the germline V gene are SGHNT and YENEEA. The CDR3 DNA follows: TGTGCCAGCAGCCCCGGGGGTCCGCTTAGGGCGCAGTACTTC. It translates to CASSPGGPLRAQYF.

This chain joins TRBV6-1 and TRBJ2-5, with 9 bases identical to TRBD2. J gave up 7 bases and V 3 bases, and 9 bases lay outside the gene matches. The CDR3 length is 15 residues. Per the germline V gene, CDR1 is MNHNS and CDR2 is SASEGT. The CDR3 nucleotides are TGTGCCAGCAGTGACCCGCGGGGGGGGCTGGGGACCCAGTACTTC. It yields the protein CASSDPRGGLGTQYF.

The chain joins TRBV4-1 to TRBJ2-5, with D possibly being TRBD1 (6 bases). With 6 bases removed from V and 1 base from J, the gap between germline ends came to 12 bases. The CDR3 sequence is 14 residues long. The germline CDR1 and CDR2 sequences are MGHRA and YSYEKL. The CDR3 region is CASRQTGLQETQYF. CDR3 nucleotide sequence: TGCGCCAGCAGACAAACAGGGCTCCAAGAGACCCAGTACTTC.

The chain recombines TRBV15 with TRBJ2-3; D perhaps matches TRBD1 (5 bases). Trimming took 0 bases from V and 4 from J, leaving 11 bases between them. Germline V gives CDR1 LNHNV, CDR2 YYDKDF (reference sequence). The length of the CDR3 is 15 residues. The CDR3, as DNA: TGTGCCACCAGCAGAGATAAATGGGGCCCAGATACGCAGTATTTT. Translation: CATSRDKWGPDTQYF.

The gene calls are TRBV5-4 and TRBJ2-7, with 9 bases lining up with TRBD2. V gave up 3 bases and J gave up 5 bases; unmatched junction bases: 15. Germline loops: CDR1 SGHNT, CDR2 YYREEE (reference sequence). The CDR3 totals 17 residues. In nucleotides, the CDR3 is TGTGCCAGCAGCTCCTCTTCTTCTGGCGGGAGGGCCCACGAGCAGTACTTC. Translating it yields CASSSSSSGGRAHEQYF.

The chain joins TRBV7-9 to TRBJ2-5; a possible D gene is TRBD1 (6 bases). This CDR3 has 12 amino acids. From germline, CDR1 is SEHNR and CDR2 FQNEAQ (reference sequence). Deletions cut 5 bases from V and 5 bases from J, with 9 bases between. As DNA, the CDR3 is TGTGCCAGCAGCAGGGGGTCGGAGACCCAGTACTTC. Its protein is CASSRGSETQYF.

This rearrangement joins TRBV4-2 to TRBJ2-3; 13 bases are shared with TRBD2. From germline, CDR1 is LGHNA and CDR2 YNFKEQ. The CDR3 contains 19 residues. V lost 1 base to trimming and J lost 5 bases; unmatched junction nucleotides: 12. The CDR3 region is CASSQVGLAGWSGGDTQYF. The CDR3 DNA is TGTGCCAGCAGCCAAGTGGGACTAGCGGGGTGGAGCGGAGGAGATACGCAGTATTTT.

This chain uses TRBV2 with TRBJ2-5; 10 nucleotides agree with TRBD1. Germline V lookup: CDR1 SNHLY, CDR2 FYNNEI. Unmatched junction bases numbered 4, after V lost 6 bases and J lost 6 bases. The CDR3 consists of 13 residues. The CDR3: CASSGDRGKTQYF. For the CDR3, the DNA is TGTGCCAGCAGCGGGGACAGGGGAAAGACCCAGTACTTC.

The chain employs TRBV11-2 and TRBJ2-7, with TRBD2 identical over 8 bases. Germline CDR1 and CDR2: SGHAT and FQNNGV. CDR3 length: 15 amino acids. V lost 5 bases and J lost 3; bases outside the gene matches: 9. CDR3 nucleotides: TGTGCCAGCAGCCCCCCGGGACTAGTCGGCTACGAGCAGTACTTC. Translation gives CASSPPGLVGYEQYF.

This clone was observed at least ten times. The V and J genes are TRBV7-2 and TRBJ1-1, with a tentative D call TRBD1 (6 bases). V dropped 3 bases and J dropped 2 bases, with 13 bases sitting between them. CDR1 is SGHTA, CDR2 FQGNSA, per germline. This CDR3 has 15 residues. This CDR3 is CASSLMGASNTEAFF. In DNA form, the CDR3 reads TGTGCCAGCAGCTTGATGGGGGCCTCTAACACTGAAGCTTTCTTT.

CDR3: CASQNAGWEDRDSEQYF. In nucleotides, the CDR3 is TGTGCCAGCCAGAACGCTGGATGGGAGGACAGGGACTCCGAGCAGTACTTC. V gene TRBV27 combines with J gene TRBJ2-7; 8 bases are a match to TRBD1. The junction had 21 bases not matched to a gene; V was cut back by 8 bases and J by 6 bases. Germline assignment: CDR1 MNHEY and CDR2 SMNVEV (reference sequence). The CDR3 sequence is 17 residues long.

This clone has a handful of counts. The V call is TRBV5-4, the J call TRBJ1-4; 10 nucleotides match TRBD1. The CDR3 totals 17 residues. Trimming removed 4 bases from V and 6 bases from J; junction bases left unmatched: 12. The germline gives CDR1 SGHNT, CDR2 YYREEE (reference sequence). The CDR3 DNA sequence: TGTGCCAGCAGCCATCAGAGGGGGGGGACAGGGGATGAAAAACTGTTTTTT. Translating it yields CASSHQRGGTGDEKLFF.

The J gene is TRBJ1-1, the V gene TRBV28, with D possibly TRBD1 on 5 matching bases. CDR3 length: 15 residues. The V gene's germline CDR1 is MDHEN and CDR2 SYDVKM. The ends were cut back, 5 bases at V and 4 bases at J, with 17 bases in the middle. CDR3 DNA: TGTGCCAGCAGTCGCGACAGTCCCTCTTTCACTGAAGCTTTCTTT. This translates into CASSRDSPSFTEAFF.

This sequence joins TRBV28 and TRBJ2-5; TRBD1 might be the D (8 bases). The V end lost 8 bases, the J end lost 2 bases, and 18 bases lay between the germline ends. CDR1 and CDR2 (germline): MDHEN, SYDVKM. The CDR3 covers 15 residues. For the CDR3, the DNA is TGTGCCAGCCGGTCAGGGGGCGGGGGACAAGAGACCCAGTACTTC. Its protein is CASRSGGGGQETQYF.

The CDR3 reads CASSAGTSGGGSGELFF. CDR3 bases: TGTGCCAGCAGCGCCGGGACTAGCGGAGGGGGGTCCGGGGAGCTGTTTTTT. The chain combines TRBV9 with TRBJ2-2; 11 positions match TRBD2. This CDR3 spans 17 amino acids. V lost 3 bases and J lost 6; bases outside the gene matches: 10. CDR1 and CDR2 from the germline V gene are SGDLS and YYNGEE. Based on the CDR3 plus reference TRBV9 and TRBJ2-2, the full variable domain is DSGVTQTPKHLITATGQRVTLRCSPRSGDLSVYWYQQSLDQGLQFLIQYYNGEERAKGNILERFSAQQFPDLHSELNLSSLELGDSALYFCASSAGTSGGGSGELFFGEGSRLTVL.

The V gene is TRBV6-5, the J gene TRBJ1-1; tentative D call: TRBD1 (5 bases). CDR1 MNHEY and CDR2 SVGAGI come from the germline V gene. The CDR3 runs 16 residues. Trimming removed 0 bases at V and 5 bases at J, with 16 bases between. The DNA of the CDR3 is TGTGCCAGCAGTTACTCGATGGGACTTCAGCCGACTGAAGCTTTCTTT. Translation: CASSYSMGLQPTEAFF.

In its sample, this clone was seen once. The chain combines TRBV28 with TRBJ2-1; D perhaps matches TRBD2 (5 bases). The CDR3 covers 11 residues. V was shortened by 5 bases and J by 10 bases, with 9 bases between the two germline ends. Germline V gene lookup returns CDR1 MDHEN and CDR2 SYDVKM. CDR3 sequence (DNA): TGTGCCAGCAGTATTTCGGGGGAGCAGTTCTTC. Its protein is CASSISGEQFF. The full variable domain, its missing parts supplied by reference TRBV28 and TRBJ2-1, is DVKVTQSSRYLVKRTGEKVFLECVQDMDHENMFWYRQDPGLGLRLIYFSYDVKMKEKGDIPEGYSVSREKKERFSLILESASTNQTSMYLCASSISGEQFFGPGTRLTVL.

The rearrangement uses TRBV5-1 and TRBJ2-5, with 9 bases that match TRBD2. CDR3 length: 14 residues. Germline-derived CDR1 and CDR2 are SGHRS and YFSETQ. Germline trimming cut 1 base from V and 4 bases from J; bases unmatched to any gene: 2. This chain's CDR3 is CASSLKLAGETQYF. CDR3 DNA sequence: TGCGCCAGCAGCTTGAAACTAGCGGGAGAGACCCAGTACTTC.

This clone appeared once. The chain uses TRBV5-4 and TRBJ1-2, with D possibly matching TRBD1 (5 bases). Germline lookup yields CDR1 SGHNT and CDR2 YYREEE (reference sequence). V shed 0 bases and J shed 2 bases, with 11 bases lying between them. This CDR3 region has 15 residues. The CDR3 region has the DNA TGTGCCAGCAGCTTGGGGCAGGGAAGAAACTATGGCTACACCTTC. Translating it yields CASSLGQGRNYGYTF.

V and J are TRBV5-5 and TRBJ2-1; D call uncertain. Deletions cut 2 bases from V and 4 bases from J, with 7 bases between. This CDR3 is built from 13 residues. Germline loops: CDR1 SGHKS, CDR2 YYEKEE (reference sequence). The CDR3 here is CASSFSRYNEQFF. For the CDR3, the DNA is TGTGCCAGCAGCTTCTCTAGGTACAATGAGCAGTTCTTC.

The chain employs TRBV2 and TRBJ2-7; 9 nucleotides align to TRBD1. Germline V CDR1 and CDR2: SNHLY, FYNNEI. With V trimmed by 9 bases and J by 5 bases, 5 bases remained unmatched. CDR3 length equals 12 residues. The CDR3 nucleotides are TGTGCCAGGGGACAGGGCCCCAACGAGCAGTACTTC. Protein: CARGQGPNEQYF.

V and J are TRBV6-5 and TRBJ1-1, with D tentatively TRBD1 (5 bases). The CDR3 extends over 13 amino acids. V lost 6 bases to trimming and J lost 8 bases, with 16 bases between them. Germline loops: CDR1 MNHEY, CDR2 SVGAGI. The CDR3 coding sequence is TGTGCCAGCAGCCTAGACAGCCTGAGCGAAGCTTTCTTT. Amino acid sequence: CASSLDSLSEAFF.

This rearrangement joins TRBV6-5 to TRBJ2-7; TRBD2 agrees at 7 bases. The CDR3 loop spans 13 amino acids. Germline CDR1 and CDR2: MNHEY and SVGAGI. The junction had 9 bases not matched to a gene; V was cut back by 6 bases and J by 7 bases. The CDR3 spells CASSLRGLGEQYF. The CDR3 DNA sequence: TGTGCCAGCAGCTTACGTGGACTAGGGGAGCAGTACTTC.

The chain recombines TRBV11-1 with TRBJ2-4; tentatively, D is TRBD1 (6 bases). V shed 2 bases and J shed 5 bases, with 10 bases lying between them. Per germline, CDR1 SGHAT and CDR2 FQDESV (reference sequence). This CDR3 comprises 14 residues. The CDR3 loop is CASSLTGGQNIQYF. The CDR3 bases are TGTGCCAGCAGCTTAACTGGGGGCCAAAACATTCAGTACTTC.